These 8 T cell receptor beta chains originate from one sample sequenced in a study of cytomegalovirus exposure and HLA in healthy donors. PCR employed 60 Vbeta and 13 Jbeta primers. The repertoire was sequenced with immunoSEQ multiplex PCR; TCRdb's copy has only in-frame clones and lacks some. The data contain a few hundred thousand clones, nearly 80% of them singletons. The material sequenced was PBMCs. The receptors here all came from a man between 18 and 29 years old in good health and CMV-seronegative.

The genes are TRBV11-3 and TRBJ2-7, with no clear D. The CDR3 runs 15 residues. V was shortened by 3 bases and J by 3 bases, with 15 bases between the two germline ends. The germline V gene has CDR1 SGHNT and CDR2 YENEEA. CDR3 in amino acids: CASSFGSGVGYEQYF. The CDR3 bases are TGTGCCAGCAGCTTCGGGTCGGGTGTAGGCTACGAGCAGTACTTC.

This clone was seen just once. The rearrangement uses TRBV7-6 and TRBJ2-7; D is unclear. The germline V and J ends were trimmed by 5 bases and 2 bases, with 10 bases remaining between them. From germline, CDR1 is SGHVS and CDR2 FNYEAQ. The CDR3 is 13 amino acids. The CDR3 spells CASSLRETYEQYF. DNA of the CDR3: TGTGCCAGCAGCCTCCGCGAAACCTACGAGCAGTACTTC.

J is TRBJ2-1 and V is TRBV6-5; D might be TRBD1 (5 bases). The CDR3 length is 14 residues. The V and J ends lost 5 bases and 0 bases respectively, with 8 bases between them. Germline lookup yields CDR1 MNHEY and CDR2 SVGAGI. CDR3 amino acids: CASSAGNSYNEQFF. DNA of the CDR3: TGTGCCAGCAGTGCAGGGAACTCCTACAATGAGCAGTTCTTC.

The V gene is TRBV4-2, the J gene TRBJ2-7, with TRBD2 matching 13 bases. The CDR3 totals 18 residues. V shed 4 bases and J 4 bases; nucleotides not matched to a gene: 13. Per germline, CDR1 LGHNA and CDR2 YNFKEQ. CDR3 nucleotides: TGTGCCAGCAGCCTCGAAGGGTCGACTAGCGGGAGGACTTACGAGCAGTACTTC. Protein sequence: CASSLEGSTSGRTYEQYF.

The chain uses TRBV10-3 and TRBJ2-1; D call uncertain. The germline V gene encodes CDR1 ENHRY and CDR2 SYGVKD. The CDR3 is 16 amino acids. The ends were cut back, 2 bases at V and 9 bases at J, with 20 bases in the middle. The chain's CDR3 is CAISEPTSSRGGEQFF. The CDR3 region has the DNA TGTGCCATCAGTGAGCCGACTTCCTCGCGTGGTGGTGAGCAGTTCTTC.

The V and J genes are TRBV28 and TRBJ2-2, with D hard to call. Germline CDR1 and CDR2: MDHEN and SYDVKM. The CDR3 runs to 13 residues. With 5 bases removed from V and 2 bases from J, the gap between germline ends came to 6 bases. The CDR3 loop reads CASSPSNTGELFF. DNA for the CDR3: TGTGCCAGCAGTCCCTCTAACACCGGGGAGCTGTTTTTT.

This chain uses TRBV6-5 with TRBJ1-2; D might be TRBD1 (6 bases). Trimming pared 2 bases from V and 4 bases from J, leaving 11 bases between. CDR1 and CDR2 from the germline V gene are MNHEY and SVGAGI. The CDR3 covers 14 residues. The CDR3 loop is CASSYQGGGYGYTF. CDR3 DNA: TGTGCCAGCAGTTACCAGGGAGGGGGCTATGGCTACACCTTC.

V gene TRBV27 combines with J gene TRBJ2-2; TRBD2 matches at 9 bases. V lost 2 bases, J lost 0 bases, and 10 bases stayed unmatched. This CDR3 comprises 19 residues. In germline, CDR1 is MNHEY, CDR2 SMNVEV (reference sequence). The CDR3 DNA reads TGTGCCAGCAGTTTAACCGTCCTAGCGGGGTACCCGAACACCGGGGAGCTGTTTTTT. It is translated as CASSLTVLAGYPNTGELFF.